This record covers a single T cell receptor (beta chain). These data come from a study of blood T cell repertoires in COVID-19. Turning to the study itself: Nucleic acid was either cDNA or gDNA, and it came from T cells, B-cell-depleted T cells, or PBMCs.

This CDR3 has 16 amino acids. After removal of 4 bases from V and 1 base from J, the junction contained 7 bases not matched to a gene. Germline V gene data show CDR1 as SEHNR and CDR2 as FQNEAQ (reference sequence). The protocol was immunoSEQ multiplex PCR, while the TCRdb copy is restricted to in-frame clones and leaves out a portion. The data hold 97,000 or so clones, with about 72% observed a single time. The sequencing sample was made of peripheral blood. This clonotype originated in a man between 60 and 75 years old with active or convalescent COVID-19. V and J are TRBV7-9 and TRBJ2-3, with 8 nucleotides matching TRBD2. CDR3 bases: TGTGCCAGCAGCTCGTTAGCGGGAACGGGCACAGATACGCAGTATTTT. Protein sequence: CASSSLAGTGTDTQYF.